This T cell receptor (beta chain) originates from a study of cytomegalovirus exposure and HLA in healthy donors. Turning to this clone: As yet, its antigen is unknown.

Study-wide results and caveats: According to the study, 160 or so TCR beta chains were cytomegalovirus-associated. Cytomegalovirus status, reportedly, was diagnosed with high specificity and sensitivity by the classifier. There were some public TCRs occurring in many donors, but most TCR sequences were rare.

Trimming stripped 4 bases from V and 0 bases from J, with 12 bases between. The germline V gene has CDR1 SGHVS and CDR2 FQNEAQ. CDR3 length: 15 residues. Method: immunoSEQ multiplex PCR; TCRdb's copy keeps in-frame clones and lacks some. The sample lists more than 35,000 clones, over 85% seen once, with over 3% in the top ten. Sequences were obtained from PBMCs. This clonotype was sampled from a man between 18 and 35 years old in good health and CMV-seronegative. The chain links TRBV7-8 to TRBJ1-1; D may be TRBD1 (6 bases). CDR3 bases: TGTGCCAGCAGCTATTCCGGGACACTGAACACTGAAGCTTTCTTT. Translating it yields CASSYSGTLNTEAFF.